This T cell receptor (beta chain) was captured in a study of blood T cells in healthy people across ages (dated by TCRdb to the mid-2010s). Concerning the study at large: Template switching captured roughly one uniquely barcoded TCR beta cDNA molecule per two T cells in model experiments. To track age-related changes in TCR beta repertoire diversity, the study relied on deep sequencing normalized with unique cDNA molecular identifiers. Donors were grouped into four age groups: young (average 16 years), middle-aged (around 39), aged (about 60) and long-lived (around 80). To avoid experimental bias, donors of different ages were randomly spread across the sequencing lanes. For two donors (one aged 18 to 30 and one aged 80 or older), the study analyzed two additional independent replicas of 1 million unique cDNA reads from the same blood draw. Points the paper makes about the study in general: Compared with the aged group, more naive CD4+ T cells, fewer expanded clones and increased TCR diversity were shown by the long-lived group, suggesting age selection. Bulk unsorted PBMC profiling prevented conclusive comparison of naive and antigen-experienced compartments. Donor CMV infection status was unknown, potentially confounding age-related changes in expanded clonotypes. Total diversity estimates from one million sequenced T cells were considered lower bounds and underestimates. As age increased, observed TCR beta diversity per million T cells dropped in a roughly linear way, and a significant reduction was already evident by age 40. There was a strong correlation between observed TCR beta diversity and the percentage of naive T cells measured by flow cytometry.

Donors were approximately 42 systemically healthy Caucasian individuals from Russia aged roughly 6 to 100 years. Ten milliliters of peripheral blood were drawn from each donor into EDTA-treated Vacutainer tubes. Ficoll-Paque density-gradient centrifugation was used to isolate PBMCs, with at least 7 million per sample. Total RNA, at least 5 micrograms per sample, was extracted from PBMCs with Trizol reagent. For every donor, an aliquot of PBMCs went through flow cytometry to measure the percentages of naive CD45RAhigh/CD27high T cells. Concerning this clonotype: It has no known antigen specificity. No clone much larger than this one lies a single base away; base qualities are absent.

The CDR3 spans 12 residues, from the cysteine through the phenylalanine. The kept DNA is CDR3 alone, 36 bases in frame from the first base. From the germline V gene (reference sequence), CDR1 is DFQATT and CDR2 is SNEGSKA. The germline ends are 11 bases apart after V is trimmed by 5 bases and J by 5 bases. The method was 5' RACE. These reads were obtained on an Illumina HiSeq 2500. A second roughly 7 to 12 cycle PCR used a sample-barcoded 5' primer and a J-beta primer mix. A template-switch 5' adaptor carrying 12 random nucleotides introduced a unique molecular identifier onto each TCR beta cDNA molecule. Each sample yielded at least 2.5 million CDR3-containing paired-end reads. All of the RNA was converted into first-strand cDNA using the Mint cDNA synthesis kit, with a TRBC-specific oligonucleotide serving as the primer. Following uracil-DNA glycosylase treatment, a first 18-cycle PCR with universal primers M1SS and BC2_uni_R was performed on all cDNA. On the authors' methods: Normalization of each sample was performed by random selection of 1 million high-quality reads, each carrying a distinct molecular identifier. Reads with shared molecular identifiers were discarded instead of being binned into consensus sequences. MiTCR, run with a Q25 quality threshold and the strictest error-elimination algorithm, handled CDR3 identification, clonotype clustering and error correction. A nonparametric unseen species model with Euler transformation was used to estimate lower-bound total TCR beta diversity. TCRdb applied fastp at Q25 and MiXCR to the public reads, then kept only in-frame beta chains. Each entry merges the rows of one CDR3 protein and shows their most common DNA and genes. These V and J calls originate from TCRdb's pipeline instead of the authors' own analysis. The sample includes over 950,000 distinct CDR3 sequences, with 30% to 40% observed a single time. Clones ranked in the top ten supply around 13% of the sample.

This chain joins TRBV20-1 to TRBJ2-3, with no D gene named confidently. Sequencing was done on a sample of blood. The sequence was collected from a man aged 18 to 29 in good health. The CDR3 in this case is CSALGNIDTQYF. The nucleotides are TGCAGTGCTCTTGGCAATATAGATACGCAGTATTTT.